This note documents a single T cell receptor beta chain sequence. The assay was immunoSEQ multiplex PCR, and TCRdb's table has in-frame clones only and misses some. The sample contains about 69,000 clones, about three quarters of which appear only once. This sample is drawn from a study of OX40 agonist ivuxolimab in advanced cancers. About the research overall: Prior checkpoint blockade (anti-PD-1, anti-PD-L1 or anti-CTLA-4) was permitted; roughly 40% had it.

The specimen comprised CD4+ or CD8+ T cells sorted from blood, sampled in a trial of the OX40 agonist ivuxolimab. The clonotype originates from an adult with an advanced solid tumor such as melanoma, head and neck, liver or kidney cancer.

The CDR3 region is CASSLSLMTGQGASPLHF. For the CDR3, the DNA is TGTGCCAGCAGTTTATCACTGATGACCGGACAGGGGGCCTCACCCCTCCACTTT. This chain joins TRBV27 and TRBJ1-6, with 11 bases matching TRBD1. The CDR3 is 18 amino acids. Germline V gene lookup returns CDR1 MNHEY and CDR2 SMNVEV (reference sequence). V trimming: 0 bases; J trimming: 10 bases; junction bases outside the gene matches: 11.